This T cell receptor beta chain comes out of a study of identifying expanded T cells in peripheral blood. TCRdb's copy holds only in-frame clones and misses some; the assay was immunoSEQ multiplex PCR. The table has around 78,000 clones, almost 85% seen once. During the collection period, no donor immune events like infections were recorded. The ends were cut back, 0 bases at V and 5 bases at J, with 7 bases in the middle. The germline V gene has CDR1 MGHRA and CDR2 YSYEKL. CDR3 length: 13 residues. Points from the study as a whole: Differentially abundant clones: around 1.1 between replicates, about 16 at roughly 13 days, roughly 18 at four. Approximately two-week clone count variance significantly increased as total template count grew.

Comments on this clone: What it binds is unknown.

The receptor comes from a person between 18 and 75 years old in good health. The chain joins TRBV4-1 to TRBJ2-5, with D uncertain. The sample consisted of blood. The CDR3 sequence: CASSQDGVETQYF. CDR3 nucleotides: TGCGCCAGCAGCCAAGATGGGGTGGAGACCCAGTACTTC.